This T cell receptor (beta chain) was sequenced in a study of cytotoxic CD8 clonotypes in ibrutinib-treated CLL. Profiled with immunoSEQ multiplex PCR; TCRdb holds only in-frame clones, not every one. The table lists hundreds of thousands of clones, 70% to 80% of them singletons. CDR1 is MNHEY, CDR2 SVGAGI, per germline. The CDR3 consists of 14 residues. Trimming stripped 2 bases from V and 6 bases from J, with 13 bases between. Material: PBMCs, obtained before ibrutinib treatment. The source is a human donor with chronic lymphocytic leukemia. The V and J genes are TRBV6-5 and TRBJ1-1; no definite D call. The CDR3 bases are TGTGCCAGCAGTTACAAGTCTACGGGTTCTGAAGCTTTCTTT. Its protein is CASSYKSTGSEAFF.